Shown below are 8 T cell receptor beta chains from a single sample sequenced in a study of response to subunit inactivated influenza vaccine. MiXCR, run by TCRdb on the RT-PCR reads, gives a single entry per CDR3 protein. The sample yields hundreds of thousands of distinct CDR3 sequences, 14% seen once. The sequences come from PBMCs from blood, collected about 14 days before vaccination. These receptors were obtained from a man aged 50 to 60 who received an inactivated influenza vaccine.

The rearrangement uses TRBV29-1 and TRBJ2-5; no clear D gene. Germline V gene data show CDR1 as SQVTM and CDR2 as ANQGSEA. The V end was cut by 3 bases, the J end by 1 base, with 6 bases between. The CDR3 spans 12 residues. For the CDR3, the DNA is TGCAGCGTTGATAGCCTCCAAGAGACCCAGTACTTC. The encoded protein is CSVDSLQETQYF.

This clonotype was counted ten times or more. The rearrangement uses TRBV29-1 and TRBJ2-2, with 7 bases that match TRBD1. CDR3 length: 14 amino acids. V was clipped by 5 bases and J by 4 bases; unmatched bases: 7. Germline V gene lookup returns CDR1 SQVTM and CDR2 ANQGSEA. CDR3 coding DNA: TGCAGCGTTAGTCCGACAGGGATCACCGGGGAGCTGTTTTTT. Translated: CSVSPTGITGELFF.

This clonotype was seen many times. This rearrangement joins TRBV5-1 to TRBJ1-4, with 9 bases matching TRBD1. Trimming took 4 bases from V and 2 from J; bases not matched to a gene: 3. The germline V gene encodes CDR1 SGHRS and CDR2 YFSETQ. This CDR3 spans 15 amino acids. This CDR3 reads CASSIQGATNEKLFF. CDR3 sequence (DNA): TGCGCCAGCAGCATACAGGGGGCGACTAATGAAAAACTGTTTTTT.

Ten or more counts support this clonotype. The rearrangement uses TRBV7-8 and TRBJ2-1; the D gene is possibly TRBD2 (5 bases). This CDR3 contains 15 residues. The V gene lost 3 bases and the J gene lost 0 bases, with 9 bases spanning the gap. Germline V gene data show CDR1 as SGHVS and CDR2 as FQNEAQ. This CDR3 reads CASSFSGVSYNEQFF. CDR3 sequence (DNA): TGTGCCAGCAGCTTTTCCGGGGTCTCCTACAATGAGCAGTTCTTC. Full variable domain (rest looked up from reference TRBV7-8 and TRBJ2-1): GAGVSQSPRYKVAKRGQDVALRCDPISGHVSLFWYQQALGQGPEFLTYFQNEAQLDKSGLPSDRFFAERPEGSVSTLKIQRTQQEDSAVYLCASSFSGVSYNEQFFGPGTRLTVL.

This chain uses TRBV12-3 or TRBV12-4 with TRBJ2-2; no clear D gene. Trimming shortened V by 10 bases and J by 3 bases, and 6 bases separated the two germline ends. This CDR3 contains 11 residues. DNA for the CDR3: TGTGCCACAGGCGACACCGGGGAGCTGTTTTTT. This sequence encodes CATGDTGELFF.

The rearrangement uses TRBV12-3 or TRBV12-4 and TRBJ1-1; possible D gene TRBD1, 5 bases. V dropped 5 bases and J dropped 1 base, with 11 bases sitting between them. The CDR3 has 14 amino acids. The DNA for the CDR3 is TGTGCCAGCAGTGGCCACCAGGGGAACACTGAAGCTTTCTTT. Translation gives CASSGHQGNTEAFF.

This clonotype was detected only a few times. The chain links TRBV6-1 to TRBJ2-5, with TRBD2 identical over 9 bases. Germline V gene data show CDR1 as MNHNS and CDR2 as SASEGT. The CDR3 covers 17 residues. The V and J ends lost 6 bases and 1 base, in that order; junction bases with no gene match: 12. The CDR3 here is CASSRITSGHLQETQYF. In DNA form, the CDR3 reads TGTGCCAGCAGCCGAATTACTAGCGGGCATCTCCAAGAGACCCAGTACTTC.

The chain employs TRBV4-2 and TRBJ2-4; D might be TRBD2 (6 bases). V gave up 1 base and J gave up 8 bases, with 12 bases separating them. The length of the CDR3 is 14 residues. Germline V gene data show CDR1 as LGHNA and CDR2 as YNFKEQ. CDR3: CASSQAEGRDIQYF. Written as DNA, the CDR3 is TGTGCCAGCAGCCAAGCGGAGGGCCGCGACATTCAGTACTTC.